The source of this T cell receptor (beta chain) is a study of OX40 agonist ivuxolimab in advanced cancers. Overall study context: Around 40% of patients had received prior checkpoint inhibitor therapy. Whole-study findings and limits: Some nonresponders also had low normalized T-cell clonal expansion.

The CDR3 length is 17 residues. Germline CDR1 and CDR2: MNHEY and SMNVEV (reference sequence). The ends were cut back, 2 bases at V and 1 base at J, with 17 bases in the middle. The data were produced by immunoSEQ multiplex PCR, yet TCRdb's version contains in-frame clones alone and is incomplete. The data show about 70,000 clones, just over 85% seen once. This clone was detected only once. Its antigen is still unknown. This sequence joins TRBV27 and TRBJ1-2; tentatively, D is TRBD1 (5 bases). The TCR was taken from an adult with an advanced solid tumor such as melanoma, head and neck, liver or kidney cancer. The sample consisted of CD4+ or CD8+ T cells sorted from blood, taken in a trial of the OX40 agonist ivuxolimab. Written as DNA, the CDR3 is TGTGCCAGCAGTTTAGGGGCAGGGTGGGGCCTTAACTATGGCTACACCTTC. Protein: CASSLGAGWGLNYGYTF.